This T cell receptor beta chain derives from a study of T cells in Graves' hyperthyroidism and ophthalmopathy. Under 3 months was the duration of disease in ophthalmopathy patients, who also had a Clinical Activity Score of at least 3 and a NOSPECS grade of at least 4. Findings and limits, study-wide: Within blood appeared most thyroid clonotypes that had expanded above 0.001.

Regions amplified from RNA transcripts were the TCR beta CDR3 regions. The study used the HTBI primer set for a first-round RT-PCR of the TCR CDR3. One entry per CDR3 protein results from TCRdb running MiXCR on the multiplex PCR reads. Of hundreds of thousands of distinct CDR3 sequences listed, 15% to 20% are singletons. Many counts were recorded for this clonotype. The target antigen is unknown. A read error may produce the germline difference seen at one junction end. CDR3 size: 15 residues. Germline CDR1 and CDR2: MNHNS and SASEGT. V and J are TRBV6-1 and TRBJ2-7; perhaps D is TRBD1 or TRBD2 (5 bases each). This TCR came from a woman in her sixties with Graves' ophthalmopathy. Sequenced sample: blood. The CDR3 DNA is TGTGCCAGCAGCGGAAAGGGGACGGACTCCAACGAGCAGTACTTC. Its protein is CASSGKGTDSNEQYF.